The 20 T cell receptor beta chains below come from one sample, sequenced in a study of blood T cell repertoires in COVID-19. Sequencing was performed with immunoSEQ multiplex PCR; in TCRdb, only in-frame clones are kept and a portion is missing. The sample consists of roughly 150,000 clones, 79% of them appearing once. The sequencing input was PBMCs or T cells enriched from blood (not recorded which). Every receptor here comes from a woman aged 70-85 years in a cohort exposed to, infected with or recovered from COVID-19 (not recorded which).

The CDR3 loop is CASSLTYWNRGTGNEQYF. In DNA form, the CDR3 reads TGTGCCAGCAGCTTAACGTATTGGAACCGGGGTACGGGCAACGAGCAGTACTTC. This sequence joins TRBV11-3 and TRBJ2-7; a weak D match, TRBD2 (5 bases). Trimming removed 2 bases at V and 5 bases at J, with 25 bases between. Germline loops: CDR1 SGHNT, CDR2 YENEEA. The CDR3 is 18 residues long.

CDR3 coding DNA: TGCGCCAGCAGCTTGACCGGGACAGTTGCCTACAATGAGCAGTTCTTC. Translated: CASSLTGTVAYNEQFF. The gene calls are TRBV5-1 and TRBJ2-1; 7 bases line up with TRBD1. The V gene's germline CDR1 is SGHRS and CDR2 YFSETQ. J gave up 2 bases and V 1 base, and 6 bases lay outside the gene matches. The CDR3 length is 16 residues.

Details on this clone: Other DNA sequences in this specimen translate into the identical CDR3. V usage is TRBV2 and J usage is TRBJ1-5; TRBD1 matches 7 bases. With V trimmed by 4 bases and J by 2 bases, 2 bases remained unmatched. Germline V gene data show CDR1 as SNHLY and CDR2 as FYNNEI. The CDR3 sequence is 14 residues long. For the CDR3, the DNA is TGTGCCAGCAGTGGAACAGGGGGCAATCAGCCCCAGCATTTT. Protein sequence: CASSGTGGNQPQHF.

The chain couples TRBV5-6 to TRBJ2-2; D is perhaps TRBD2 (5 bases). CDR1 and CDR2 (germline): SGHDT, YYEEEE. The CDR3 loop spans 13 amino acids. V was clipped by 5 bases and J by 4 bases, with 9 bases between them. CDR3 sequence: CASRVLGTGELFF. The CDR3 coding sequence is TGTGCCAGCAGGGTACTAGGCACCGGGGAGCTGTTTTTT.

This clone appeared a few times. The chain carries TRBV7-6 and TRBJ2-5, with unresolved D. Germline V lookup: CDR1 SGHVS, CDR2 FNYEAQ. The CDR3 sequence is 15 residues long. Trimming took off 5 bases at V and 5 bases at J, with 18 bases between the two ends. CDR3 DNA sequence: TGTGCCAGCAGCCCTAATTCCGAGAGTCGGGAGACCCAGTACTTC. Amino acid sequence: CASSPNSESRETQYF.

The V gene is TRBV7-9, the J gene TRBJ1-2, with TRBD1 matching over 9 bases. There are 14 residues in the CDR3. From germline, CDR1 is SEHNR and CDR2 FQNEAQ (reference sequence). Losses at the gene ends were 7 bases for V and 7 bases for J; bases not matched to a gene: 10. This chain's CDR3 is CASTEGQGLRGYTF. In nucleotides, the CDR3 is TGTGCCAGCACCGAAGGACAGGGGTTGCGTGGCTACACCTTC. The entire variable domain, with the rest obtained from reference TRBV7-9 and TRBJ1-2, is as follows: DTGVSQNPRHKITKRGQNVTFRCDPISEHNRLYWYRQTLGQGPEFLTYFQNEAQLEKSRLLSDRFSAERPKGSFSTLEIQRTEQGDSAMYLCASTEGQGLRGYTFGSGTRLTVV.

The rearrangement joins TRBV12-5 to TRBJ1-4; 8 bases align to TRBD1. Germline V gene data show CDR1 as LGHNT and CDR2 as FRNRAP. Unmatched junction bases numbered 5, after V lost 6 bases and J lost 8 bases. The CDR3 length is 13 residues. CDR3 in amino acids: CASGQGAQEKLFF. The DNA of the CDR3 is TGTGCTAGTGGCCAGGGGGCTCAGGAAAAACTGTTTTTT.

This chain links TRBV3-1 (or the pseudogene TRBV3-2) with TRBJ1-2; D unclear. Looked up from germline, CDR1 is LGHDT and CDR2 is YNNKEL (reference sequence). The CDR3 loop spans 12 amino acids. V lost 1 base and J lost 7, with 7 bases in between. The CDR3 sequence is CASSQVYSGYTF. The CDR3 DNA sequence: TGTGCCAGCAGCCAAGTTTATAGTGGCTACACCTTC.

The gene calls are TRBV19 and TRBJ2-7, with a tentative D call TRBD1 (6 bases). V was cut by 5 bases and J by 6 bases, with 17 bases left in between. The CDR3 covers 14 residues. The germline V gene has CDR1 LNHDA and CDR2 SQIVND (reference sequence). The CDR3 spells CASSSTQSRGEQYF. The CDR3 DNA is TGTGCCAGTAGTTCCACCCAGTCCAGGGGCGAGCAGTACTTC.

The chain combines TRBV6-5 with TRBJ1-5; TRBD1 matches 8 bases. From germline, CDR1 is MNHEY and CDR2 SVGAGI. J gave up 7 bases and V 7 bases, and 12 bases lay outside the gene matches. This CDR3 has 15 amino acids. The CDR3: CASNAGTGGFQPQHF. CDR3 coding DNA: TGTGCCAGCAATGCCGGGACAGGTGGTTTCCAGCCCCAGCATTTT.

The V gene is TRBV19, the J gene TRBJ1-1; 10 bases align to TRBD1. Per germline, CDR1 LNHDA and CDR2 SQIVND (reference sequence). Germline trimming cut 3 bases from V and 1 base from J; bases unmatched to any gene: 11. This CDR3 has 18 amino acids. The CDR3 region has the DNA TGTGCCAGTAGTATCCTCTCGGACAGGGGGGCAAGGAACACTGAAGCTTTCTTT. This codes for CASSILSDRGARNTEAFF.

V gene TRBV4-2 combines with J gene TRBJ1-2, with 8 nucleotides matching TRBD1. Germline V gene lookup returns CDR1 LGHNA and CDR2 YNFKEQ. V was pared by 1 base and J by 7 bases, with 5 bases of the junction left unmatched. This CDR3 region has 14 residues. The CDR3 DNA is TGTGCCAGCAGCCAAGCAGGGGGCGACGGTGGCTACACCTTC. Translating gives CASSQAGGDGGYTF.

J is TRBJ2-7 and V is TRBV4-2; D possibly corresponds to TRBD2 (6 bases). Germline CDR1 is LGHNA and CDR2 is YNFKEQ. Trimming cost V 0 bases and J 2 bases, with 14 bases left between them. This CDR3 has 16 amino acids. The CDR3 DNA reads TGTGCCAGCAGCCAAGAGGGAACGGGAGAGCCCTACGAGCAGTACTTC. This encodes CASSQEGTGEPYEQYF.

The chain has TRBV29-1 and TRBJ2-3; tentatively, D is TRBD1 (5 bases). CDR1 and CDR2 from the germline V gene are SQVTM and ANQGSEA. V was shortened by 2 bases and J by 5 bases, with 17 bases between the two germline ends. The CDR3 has 15 amino acids. The CDR3 coding sequence is TGCAGCGTTGAACTAAGGGGTCTAAAAAGAGATACGCAGTATTTT. It encodes CSVELRGLKRDTQYF.

The V call is TRBV11-2, the J call TRBJ2-2, with TRBD1 matching 9 bases. V was clipped by 1 base and J by 1 base; unmatched bases: 1. This CDR3 is built from 16 residues. Germline V gene lookup returns CDR1 SGHAT and CDR2 FQNNGV. The CDR3 nucleotides are TGTGCCAGCAGCTTAGGGGGACAGGGGAACACCGGGGAGCTGTTTTTT. Translated, it gives CASSLGGQGNTGELFF.

As to this clone: The same CDR3 can be traced to other DNA sequences in this sample. The chain combines TRBV28 with TRBJ1-4; TRBD1 aligns across 7 bases. The CDR3 extends over 14 amino acids. Germline V gene lookup returns CDR1 MDHEN and CDR2 SYDVKM. V trimming: 5 bases; J trimming: 3 bases; junction bases outside the gene matches: 3. CDR3 residues: CASSTTGSNEKLFF. In DNA form, the CDR3 reads TGTGCCAGCAGTACGACAGGGTCTAATGAAAAACTGTTTTTT.

V and J are TRBV23-1 and TRBJ2-3, with TRBD2 matching 12 bases. TRBV23-1 is given ORF status, its function remaining uncertain. This CDR3 is built from 17 residues. V shed 4 bases and J 1 base; nucleotides not matched to a gene: 6. The CDR3, as DNA: TGCGCCAGCAGTCGACTAGCGGGAGTCGGGGGCACAGATACGCAGTATTTT. Translating gives CASSRLAGVGGTDTQYF.

The chain links TRBV6-5 to TRBJ2-1; D is perhaps TRBD1 (5 bases). The germline gives CDR1 MNHEY, CDR2 SVGAGI. The CDR3 is 15 residues long. V gave up 1 base and J gave up 3 bases, with 10 bases separating them. CDR3 DNA: TGTGCCAGCAGTTACTGGGCAGGGAACTACAATGAGCAGTTCTTC. Translating gives CASSYWAGNYNEQFF.

The chain has TRBV4-1 and TRBJ1-2; 10 nucleotides match TRBD1. J lost 2 bases, V lost 1 base, and 1 base had no gene match. Germline V gene sequence: CDR1 MGHRA, CDR2 YSYEKL. The CDR3 has 15 amino acids. CDR3 coding DNA: TGCGCCAGCAGCCAAGGGGACAGGGGAAACTATGGCTACACCTTC. Protein: CASSQGDRGNYGYTF.

V is TRBV5-1 and J is TRBJ2-1; 8 bases match TRBD2. Germline V gives CDR1 SGHRS, CDR2 YFSETQ. The CDR3 runs to 13 residues. The J segment lost 7 bases and the V segment lost 3 bases, leaving 3 bases of the junction unmatched. The CDR3 DNA reads as TGCGCCAGCAGCTGGGGCGGGGGGAATGAGCAGTTCTTC. It translates to CASSWGGGNEQFF.